This T cell receptor (beta chain) was sequenced for a study of a mutant IDH1 vaccine in newly diagnosed glioma. Produced via immunoSEQ multiplex PCR; TCRdb's table is partial and in-frame only. The sample carries 70,000 to 90,000 clones, 90% to 95% recorded once. The time point denotes: week 5, during vaccination. A 20-mer mutant IDH1 peptide at 300 ug was injected subcutaneously with topical imiquimod. Details on this clone: No antigen is known for it.

The sequencing used PBMCs, collected from a glioma patient whose treatment included an IDH1 peptide vaccine. This TCR was sampled from a woman aged 50 to 60 with glioma.

The CDR3 coding sequence is TGTGCCAGCAGTTTATCGGCAGGGAATGACGAGCAGTACTTC. Its protein product is CASSLSAGNDEQYF. V gene TRBV27 combines with J gene TRBJ2-7; D might be TRBD1 (5 bases). CDR1 and CDR2 (germline): MNHEY, SMNVEV (reference sequence). Trimming removed 0 bases from V and 5 bases from J, with 11 bases in between. This CDR3 spans 14 amino acids.